A single sample is the source of the 6 T cell receptor beta chains below, sequenced in a study of T cell changes during pregnancy in multiple sclerosis (dated by TCRdb to the late 2010s). The method was the immunoSEQ multiplex PCR assay. TCRdb holds this immuneACCESS table with in-frame rearrangements only. Some clones are missing; in checked studies, unresolved V genes explain under half, and the rest has no known cause. The sample data list some 110,000 clones, and around nine tenths of these were observed just once. About 1.6% of the sample is in the top ten clones. Source: peripheral blood, taken in the third trimester of pregnancy. All receptors derive from a female donor with multiple sclerosis, enrolled in a pregnancy study.

The genes are TRBV27 and TRBJ2-2, with TRBD1 matching over 8 bases. CDR3 length: 14 residues. CDR1 and CDR2 from the germline V gene are MNHEY and SMNVEV (reference sequence). Germline trimming cut 6 bases from V and 7 bases from J; bases unmatched to any gene: 7. CDR3 sequence (DNA): TGTGCCAGCAGGCGGCAGGGGGCAGGCGGGGAGCTGTTTTTT. This sequence encodes CASRRQGAGGELFF.

The chain links TRBV5-1 to TRBJ2-2; possibly TRBD1 for D (6 bases). Germline V lookup: CDR1 SGHRS, CDR2 YFSETQ. The V and J ends lost 1 base and 2 bases respectively, with 9 bases between them. CDR3 length: 15 amino acids. CDR3 residues: CASSLWTDNTGELFF. CDR3 DNA: TGCGCCAGCAGCTTGTGGACAGATAACACCGGGGAGCTGTTTTTT.

This clone was recorded only once. The chain couples TRBV7-3 to TRBJ1-3, with D unclear. Germline CDR1 is SGHTA and CDR2 is FQGTGA. Trimming cost V 0 bases and J 4 bases, with 7 bases left between them. The CDR3 has 14 residues. The DNA of the CDR3 is TGTGCCAGCAGCTTAACCGGGGTAGGAAACACCATATATTTT. It is translated as CASSLTGVGNTIYF.

The chain joins TRBV9 to TRBJ1-1; 9 bases are a match to TRBD1. The CDR3 extends over 13 amino acids. Per germline, CDR1 SGDLS and CDR2 YYNGEE. Trimming removed 4 bases from V and 5 bases from J; junction bases left unmatched: 3. The CDR3 region is CASSRDRVTEAFF. Written as DNA, the CDR3 is TGTGCCAGCAGCCGGGACAGGGTGACTGAAGCTTTCTTT.

The chain couples TRBV6-1 to TRBJ2-5; D perhaps matches TRBD2 (6 bases). Deletions cut 7 bases from V and 5 bases from J, with 20 bases between. The CDR3 loop spans 15 amino acids. Germline V CDR1 and CDR2: MNHNS, SASEGT. CDR3 amino acids: CASTLGGDIWETQYF. CDR3 in DNA: TGTGCCAGCACCCTGGGGGGAGATATCTGGGAGACCCAGTACTTC.

This rearrangement joins TRBV27 to TRBJ2-1, with 7 bases aligning to TRBD2. Germline values: CDR1 MNHEY, CDR2 SMNVEV (reference sequence). CDR3 length equals 18 residues. With 3 bases clipped from V and 1 base from J, the junction kept 12 bases outside the gene matches. Here the CDR3 reads CASSFLTGQGLSYNEQFF. DNA for the CDR3: TGTGCCAGCAGTTTCCTCACGGGGCAGGGACTATCCTACAATGAGCAGTTCTTC.